The T cell receptor beta chain described here comes from a study of cytomegalovirus exposure and HLA in healthy donors. Across the study: Of all 400 or so donors who were genotyped, 75% to 85% belonged to the Caucasian-associated ancestry cluster. Findings and limits, study-wide: Immune exposure information available was restricted to CMV serostatus. Most CMV-associated TCR beta chains appeared HLA-restricted in a later analysis. Usually a TCR sequence was rare, but some public TCRs were found in many donors.

Germline loops: CDR1 SGHKS, CDR2 YYEKEE (reference sequence). This CDR3 comprises 15 residues. Trimming at V came to 4 bases and at J to 6 bases, leaving 10 bases not matched to a gene. The PCR had 60 Vbeta and 13 Jbeta primers. Here immunoSEQ multiplex PCR was the method, and the copy in TCRdb shows in-frame clones only, minus some. The table lists about 120,000 clones, roughly 70% of them singletons. As regards this clone: Its specificity is not known.

The sample was PBMCs. The rearrangement links TRBV5-5 to TRBJ1-1; 9 bases are shared with TRBD1. The TCR sequence derives from a woman aged 35 to 49 in good health and CMV-seropositive. The CDR3 bases are TGTGCCAGCAGCGCGTACAAATGGACAGGGGCTGAAGCTTTCTTT. This encodes CASSAYKWTGAEAFF.